This passage covers 16 T cell receptor beta chains from one sample sequenced in a study of CD8+ T cells in alopecia areata. RNA, once extracted, was reverse transcribed into cDNA for use as the sequencing template. Libraries were prepared by immunoSEQ multiplex PCR; TCRdb keeps only in-frame clonotypes and omits some of them. The table includes under 200,000 clones, less than 80% detected once. This sample's treatment: oral pan-JAK inhibitor, 5-10 mg twice daily. The material was CD4+ T cells sorted from blood, obtained at week 24, from a patient treated with tofacitinib. The receptors were gathered from a human donor with alopecia areata.

The chain is built from TRBV4-1 and TRBJ2-1, with D uncertain. CDR1 is MGHRA, CDR2 YSYEKL, per germline. Trimming removed 3 bases at V and 7 bases at J, with 16 bases between. The CDR3 extends over 15 amino acids. The CDR3 region is CASSQPRVLGNEQFF. CDR3 coding DNA: TGCGCCAGCAGCCAGCCTAGGGTATTAGGGAATGAGCAGTTCTTC.

The V and J genes are TRBV28 and TRBJ1-2; D perhaps matches TRBD1 (5 bases). V was clipped by 3 bases and J by 8 bases, with 7 bases between them. This CDR3 has 11 amino acids. Germline V gene lookup returns CDR1 MDHEN and CDR2 SYDVKM. The CDR3 coding sequence is TGTGCCAGCAGTTTCCAGGGAGGCTACACCTTC. It encodes CASSFQGGYTF.

This chain uses TRBV5-4 with TRBJ1-2, with unresolved D. The CDR3 has 14 residues. CDR1 SGHNT and CDR2 YYREEE come from the germline V gene (reference sequence). The V end was cut by 2 bases, the J end by 2 bases, with 10 bases between. This chain's CDR3 is CASSLAQENYGYTF. The CDR3 nucleotides are TGTGCCAGCAGCTTAGCCCAGGAGAACTATGGCTACACCTTC. Using reference TRBV5-4 and TRBJ1-2 for the parts outside the CDR3, the full variable domain is ETGVTQSPTHLIKTRGQQVTLRCSSQSGHNTVSWYQQALGQGPQFIFQYYREEENGRGNFPPRFSGLQFPNYSSELNVNALELDDSALYLCASSLAQENYGYTFGSGTRLTVV.

The J gene is TRBJ2-7, the V gene TRBV29-1; 9 bases are a match to TRBD1. The germline gives CDR1 SQVTM, CDR2 ANQGSEA. The junction had 2 bases not matched to a gene; V was cut back by 1 base and J by 1 base. This CDR3 is built from 14 residues. The CDR3 DNA reads as TGCAGCGTTGAAGCCGGGACAGGGTCCTACGAGCAGTACTTC. Translating gives CSVEAGTGSYEQYF.

The chain recombines TRBV5-1 with TRBJ2-1; D gene unclear. Per germline, CDR1 SGHRS and CDR2 YFSETQ. This CDR3 has 14 amino acids. The ends were cut back, 1 base at V and 7 bases at J, with 12 bases in the middle. The CDR3 loop is CASSLYSDRNEQFF. The DNA for the CDR3 is TGCGCCAGCAGCTTGTACTCGGATCGGAATGAGCAGTTCTTC. Looking up the rest from reference TRBV5-1 and TRBJ2-1 gives the full variable domain: KAGVTQTPRYLIKTRGQQVTLSCSPISGHRSVSWYQQTPGQGLQFLFEYFSETQRNKGNFPGRFSGRQFSNSRSEMNVSTLELGDSALYLCASSLYSDRNEQFFGPGTRLTVL.

This clone appeared a few times. The rearrangement links TRBV7-3 to TRBJ2-1; 9 nucleotides line up with TRBD2. This CDR3 region has 15 residues. V shed 5 bases, J shed 9 bases, and the junction held 11 bases outside the gene matches. Germline values: CDR1 SGHTA, CDR2 FQGTGA. CDR3 protein: CASSPLSGGSGEQFF. The CDR3 nucleotides are TGTGCCAGCAGCCCCCTTAGCGGGGGCTCGGGTGAGCAGTTCTTC.

The chain links TRBV18 to TRBJ1-2; D might be TRBD1 (5 bases). Trimming removed 0 bases from V and 2 bases from J, with 13 bases in between. The CDR3 extends over 16 amino acids. Germline CDR1 KGHSH, CDR2 LQKENI. The CDR3 DNA reads TGTGCCAGCTCACCACCTCGGTCGGGGGGAAACTATGGCTACACCTTC. Its protein is CASSPPRSGGNYGYTF.

V is TRBV4-1 and J is TRBJ2-3; possible D gene TRBD2, 6 bases. This CDR3 has 15 amino acids. The germline V gene encodes CDR1 MGHRA and CDR2 YSYEKL. V shed 4 bases and J shed 0 bases, with 11 bases lying between them. The CDR3 spells CASSLGGYSTDTQYF. CDR3 DNA: TGCGCCAGCAGCCTTGGGGGGTACAGCACAGATACGCAGTATTTT.

The gene calls are TRBV30 and TRBJ2-1, with D maybe TRBD1 (6 bases). The germline V gene has CDR1 GTSNPN and CDR2 SVGIG (reference sequence). Trimming removed 0 bases at V and 6 bases at J, with 9 bases between. The CDR3 extends over 13 amino acids. The CDR3 DNA is TGTGCCTGGAGTGTACCAGGGGCCAATGAGCAGTTCTTC. Translation gives CAWSVPGANEQFF.

This clone was detected only a few times. The chain is built from TRBV29-1 and TRBJ2-4; no reliable D call. Germline values: CDR1 SQVTM, CDR2 ANQGSEA. Trimming took 2 bases from V and 7 from J, leaving 6 bases between them. The CDR3 totals 11 residues. CDR3 coding DNA: TGCAGCGTTGAAAGGGCGAACATTCAGTACTTC. This gives the protein CSVERANIQYF.

J is TRBJ2-1 and V is TRBV7-8; 9 bases line up with TRBD2. Germline V gene data show CDR1 as SGHVS and CDR2 as FQNEAQ. With V trimmed by 5 bases and J by 4 bases, 6 bases remained unmatched. This CDR3 contains 15 residues. DNA for the CDR3: TGTGCCAGCAGCCTAAGCGGGGGGACGTACAATGAGCAGTTCTTC. It specifies CASSLSGGTYNEQFF.

The chain employs TRBV23-1 and TRBJ2-2; possible D gene TRBD2, 5 bases. TRBV23-1 is placed among ORFs of uncertain function. Trimming cost V 2 bases and J 5 bases, with 12 bases left between them. The CDR3 has 15 residues. The CDR3 DNA reads as TGCGCCAGCAGTCAAGGCCCCGGGGATACCGGGGAGCTGTTTTTT. Amino acids: CASSQGPGDTGELFF.

The V gene is TRBV6-1, the J gene TRBJ1-1; D uncertain. V was clipped by 3 bases and J by 10 bases, with 6 bases between them. CDR3 length equals 10 residues. Looked up from germline, CDR1 is MNHNS and CDR2 is SASEGT. The CDR3: CASSEVVAFF. Written as DNA, the CDR3 is TGTGCCAGCAGTGAGGTGGTAGCTTTCTTT.

This chain connects TRBV7-9 to TRBJ1-2; D is undetermined. V dropped 4 bases and J dropped 8 bases, with 26 bases sitting between them. CDR3 length equals 17 residues. The germline CDR1 and CDR2 sequences are SEHNR and FQNEAQ (reference sequence). CDR3 protein: CASSSSPVDGLSGGYTF. Here the CDR3 DNA reads TGTGCCAGCAGCTCCTCGCCCGTGGACGGACTATCGGGAGGCTACACCTTC.

V gene TRBV29-1 combines with J gene TRBJ1-1; 7 bases agree with TRBD1. In germline, CDR1 is SQVTM, CDR2 ANQGSEA. This CDR3 contains 13 residues. Trimming removed 3 bases from V and 4 bases from J; junction bases left unmatched: 5. The CDR3 DNA reads TGCAGCGTTGAGACAGGGAAGCGCACTGAAGCTTTCTTT. It yields the protein CSVETGKRTEAFF.

In its sample, this clone was seen once. The V gene is TRBV30, the J gene TRBJ1-5, with D possibly matching TRBD1 (5 bases). V dropped 5 bases and J dropped 7 bases, with 15 bases sitting between them. The CDR3 is 13 residues long. Germline V lookup: CDR1 GTSNPN, CDR2 SVGIG (reference sequence). The chain's CDR3 is CAWGTGLGQPQHF. In DNA form, the CDR3 reads TGTGCCTGGGGGACGGGTTTGGGCCAGCCCCAGCATTTT.